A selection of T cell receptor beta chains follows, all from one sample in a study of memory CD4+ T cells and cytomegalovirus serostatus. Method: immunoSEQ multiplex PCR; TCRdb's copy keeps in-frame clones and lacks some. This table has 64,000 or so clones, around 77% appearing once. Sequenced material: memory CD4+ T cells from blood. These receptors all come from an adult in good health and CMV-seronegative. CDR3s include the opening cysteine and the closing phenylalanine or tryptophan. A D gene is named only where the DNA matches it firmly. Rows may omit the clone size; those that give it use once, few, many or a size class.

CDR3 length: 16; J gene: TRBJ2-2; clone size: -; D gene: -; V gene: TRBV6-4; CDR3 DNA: TGTGCCAGCAGTGCGGACAGCCAAATAAACACCGGGGAGCTGTTTTTT; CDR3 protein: CASSADSQINTGELFF
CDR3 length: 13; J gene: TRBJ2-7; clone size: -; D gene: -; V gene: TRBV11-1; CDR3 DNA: TGTGCCAGCAGCCGGACGGACCGCCACGAGCAGTACTTC; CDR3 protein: CASSRTDRHEQYF
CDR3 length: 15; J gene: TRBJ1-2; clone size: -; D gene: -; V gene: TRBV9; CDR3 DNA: TGTGCCAGCAGCGTAGGTTCAGGGTATCTCTATGGCTACACCTTC; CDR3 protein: CASSVGSGYLYGYTF
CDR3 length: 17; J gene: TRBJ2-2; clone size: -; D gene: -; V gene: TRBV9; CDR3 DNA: TGTGCCAGCAGCGTAGTAGGGGGGACAGCTTTCACCGGGGAGCTGTTTTTT; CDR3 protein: CASSVVGGTAFTGELFF
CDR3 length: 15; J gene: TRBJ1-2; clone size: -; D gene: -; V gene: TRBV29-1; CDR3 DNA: TGCAGCGTTGCCCGGACAGCGTTAGCTAACTATGGCTACACCTTC; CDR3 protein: CSVARTALANYGYTF
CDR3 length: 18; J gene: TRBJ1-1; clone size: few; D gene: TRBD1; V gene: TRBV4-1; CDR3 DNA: TGCGCCAGCAGCCAAGGGGTCCTCCGGCGACAGGGGGCAAGTGAAGCTTTCTTT; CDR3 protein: CASSQGVLRRQGASEAFF
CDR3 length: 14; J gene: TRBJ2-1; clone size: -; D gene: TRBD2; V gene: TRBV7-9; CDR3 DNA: TGTGCCAGCAGCTTAAGTGGGACTAGGAATGAGCAGTTCTTC; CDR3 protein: CASSLSGTRNEQFF
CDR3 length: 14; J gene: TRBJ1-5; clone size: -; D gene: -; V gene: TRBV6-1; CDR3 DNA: TGTGCCAGCAGTTTACAGGTTGGGTACCAGCCCCAGCATTTT; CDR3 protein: CASSLQVGYQPQHF
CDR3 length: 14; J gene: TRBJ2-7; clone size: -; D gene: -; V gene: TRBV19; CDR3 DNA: TGTGCCACTGCGCTTCGAGACGGCTCCTACGAGCAGTACTTC; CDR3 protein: CATALRDGSYEQYF
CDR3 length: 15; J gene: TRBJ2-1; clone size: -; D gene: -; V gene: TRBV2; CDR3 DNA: TGTGCCAGCTTCGGGGGCGAGGCCTCATACAATGAGCAGTTCTTC; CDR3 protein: CASFGGEASYNEQFF
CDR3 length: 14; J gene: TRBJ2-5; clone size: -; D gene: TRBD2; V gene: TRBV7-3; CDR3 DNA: TGTGCCAGCAGCTTAGCCGGGACTAGCCAGACCCAGTACTTC; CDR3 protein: CASSLAGTSQTQYF
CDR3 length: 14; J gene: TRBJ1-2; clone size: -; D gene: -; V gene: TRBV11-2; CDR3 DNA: TGTGCCAGCAGCTTAGATCGCGGGGACTATGGCTACACCTTC; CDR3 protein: CASSLDRGDYGYTF
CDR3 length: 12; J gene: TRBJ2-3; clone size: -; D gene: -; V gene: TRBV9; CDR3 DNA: TGTGCCAGCAGCCGACTAGTTGATACGCAGTATTTT; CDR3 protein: CASSRLVDTQYF
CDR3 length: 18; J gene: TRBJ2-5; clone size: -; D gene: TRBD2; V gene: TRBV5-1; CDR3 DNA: TGCGCCAGCAGCTTGGGATCTAGCGGGGGGCCTATACAAGAGACCCAGTACTTC; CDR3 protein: CASSLGSSGGPIQETQYF
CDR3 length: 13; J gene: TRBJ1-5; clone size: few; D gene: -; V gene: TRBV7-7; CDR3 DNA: TGTGCTAGCAGCCGAGGGGTGAATCAGCCCCAGCATTTT; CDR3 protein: CASSRGVNQPQHF
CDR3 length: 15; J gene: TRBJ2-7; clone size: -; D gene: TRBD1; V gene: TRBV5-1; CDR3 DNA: TGCGCCAGCAAAACCGGGACAGGGGGGGAATACGAGCAGTACTTC; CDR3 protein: CASKTGTGGEYEQYF
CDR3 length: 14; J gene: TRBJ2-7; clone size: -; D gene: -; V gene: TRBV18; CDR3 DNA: TGTGCCAGCTCACGACCCGGGACCAATTACGAGCAGTACTTC; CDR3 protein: CASSRPGTNYEQYF
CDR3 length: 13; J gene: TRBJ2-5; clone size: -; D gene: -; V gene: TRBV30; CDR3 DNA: TGTGCCTGGAGCTTCGGGGGCGTACAGACCCAGTACTTC; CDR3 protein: CAWSFGGVQTQYF
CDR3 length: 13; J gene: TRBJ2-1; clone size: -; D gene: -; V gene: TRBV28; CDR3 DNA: TGTGCCAGCGGGGGGCCTCCGTACAATGAGCAGTTCTTC; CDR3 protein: CASGGPPYNEQFF
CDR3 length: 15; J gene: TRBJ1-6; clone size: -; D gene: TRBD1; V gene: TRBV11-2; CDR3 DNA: TGTGCCAGCAGCACTCGGACAGGGAATAATTCACCCCTCCACTTT; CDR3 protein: CASSTRTGNNSPLHF
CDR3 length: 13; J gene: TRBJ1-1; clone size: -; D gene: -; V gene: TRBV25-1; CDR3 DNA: TGTGCCAGCAGTGCAGGGGCGAACACTGAAGCTTTCTTT; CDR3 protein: CASSAGANTEAFF
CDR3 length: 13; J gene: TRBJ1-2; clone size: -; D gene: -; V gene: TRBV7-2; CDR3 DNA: TGTGCCAGCAGCCCGGGGGAGAACTATGGCTACACCTTC; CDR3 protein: CASSPGENYGYTF
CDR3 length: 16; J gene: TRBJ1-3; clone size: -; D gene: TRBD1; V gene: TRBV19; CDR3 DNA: TGTGCCAGTAGTCCATCGGGACAGGGGTACGGAAACACCATATATTTT; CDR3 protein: CASSPSGQGYGNTIYF
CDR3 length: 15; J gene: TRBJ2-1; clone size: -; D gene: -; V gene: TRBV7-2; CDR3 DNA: TGTGCCAGCAGCTTAGACGGGAGTTTCTACAATGAGCAGTTCTTC; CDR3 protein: CASSLDGSFYNEQFF
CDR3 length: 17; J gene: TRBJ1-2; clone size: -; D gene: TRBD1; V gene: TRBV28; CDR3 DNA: TGTGCCAGCAGATCACACGGGACAGGGGTTCGTTACTATGGCTACACCTTC; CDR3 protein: CASRSHGTGVRYYGYTF
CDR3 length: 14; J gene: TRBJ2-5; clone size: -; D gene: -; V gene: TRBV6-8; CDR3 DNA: TGTGCCAGCAGTTCCCCGGGGGAACAAGAGACCCAGTACTTC; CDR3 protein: CASSSPGEQETQYF
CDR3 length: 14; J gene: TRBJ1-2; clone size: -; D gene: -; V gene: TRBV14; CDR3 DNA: TGTGCCAGCAGCCAAGTTACCGGGTCCTATGGCTACACCTTC; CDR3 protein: CASSQVTGSYGYTF
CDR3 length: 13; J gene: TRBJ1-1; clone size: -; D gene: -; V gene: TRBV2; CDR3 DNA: TGTGCCAGCAGACAAGACATGAACACTGAAGCTTTCTTT; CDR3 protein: CASRQDMNTEAFF
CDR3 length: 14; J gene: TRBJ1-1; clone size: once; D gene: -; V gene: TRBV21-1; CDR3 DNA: TGTGCCAGCAGCTCACACAGAAAGAACACTGAAGCTTTCTTT; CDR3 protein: CASSSHRKNTEAFF
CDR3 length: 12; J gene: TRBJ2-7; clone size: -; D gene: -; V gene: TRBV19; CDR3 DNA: TGTGCCAGTAGTATGGACGGCTACGAGCAGTACTTC; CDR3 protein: CASSMDGYEQYF
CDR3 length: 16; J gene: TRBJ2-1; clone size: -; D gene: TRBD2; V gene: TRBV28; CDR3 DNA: TGTGCCAGCAGTTTATTCAGCGGGAGCTCCTACAATGAGCAGTTCTTC; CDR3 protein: CASSLFSGSSYNEQFF
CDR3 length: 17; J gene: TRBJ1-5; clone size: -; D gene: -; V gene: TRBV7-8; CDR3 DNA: TGTGCCAGCAGCTTAGATGTGTGGGGGACATCCCATCAGCCCCAGCATTTT; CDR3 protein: CASSLDVWGTSHQPQHF
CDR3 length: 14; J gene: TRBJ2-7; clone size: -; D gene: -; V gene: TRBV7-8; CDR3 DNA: TGTGCCAGCAGCCCATCGGCCGGGGCCTACGAGCAGTACTTC; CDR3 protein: CASSPSAGAYEQYF
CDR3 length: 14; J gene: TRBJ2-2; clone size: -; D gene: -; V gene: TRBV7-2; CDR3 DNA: TGTGCCAGCAGACAGAATGCGAACACCGGGGAGCTGTTTTTT; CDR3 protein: CASRQNANTGELFF
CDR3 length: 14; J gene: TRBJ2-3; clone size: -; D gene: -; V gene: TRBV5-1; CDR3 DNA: TGCGCCAGCAGCTTGTTCGAGAGCACAGATACGCAGTATTTT; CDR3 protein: CASSLFESTDTQYF
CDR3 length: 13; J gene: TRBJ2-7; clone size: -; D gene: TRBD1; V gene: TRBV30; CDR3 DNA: TGTGCCTGGAGTGTACCAGGGGGATACGAGCAGTACTTC; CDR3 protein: CAWSVPGGYEQYF
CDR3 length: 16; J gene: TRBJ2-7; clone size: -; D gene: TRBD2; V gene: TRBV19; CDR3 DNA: TGTGCCAGTAGTATTCAACTAGCGGGAGGGAACTACGAGCAGTACTTC; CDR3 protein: CASSIQLAGGNYEQYF
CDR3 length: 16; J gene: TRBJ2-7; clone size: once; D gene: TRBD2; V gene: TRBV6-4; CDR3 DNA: TGTGCCAGCAGTGAGATAGCGGGAGACAAAGGGTACGAGCAGTACTTC; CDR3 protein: CASSEIAGDKGYEQYF
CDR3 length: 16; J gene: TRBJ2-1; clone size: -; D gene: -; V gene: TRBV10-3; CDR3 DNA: TGTGCCATCGCCCTTGGGGGGACAAGGGATGGGAATGAGCAGTTCTTC; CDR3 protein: CAIALGGTRDGNEQFF
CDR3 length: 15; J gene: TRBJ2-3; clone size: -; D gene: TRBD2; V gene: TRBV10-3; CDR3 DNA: TGTGCCATCAGTGGGACTAGCGGAATCACAGATACGCAGTATTTT; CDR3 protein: CAISGTSGITDTQYF
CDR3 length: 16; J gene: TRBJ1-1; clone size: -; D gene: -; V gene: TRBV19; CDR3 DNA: TGTGCCAGTAGTCCGACACCGGGGGTTTTTGGCACTGAAGCTTTCTTT; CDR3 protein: CASSPTPGVFGTEAFF
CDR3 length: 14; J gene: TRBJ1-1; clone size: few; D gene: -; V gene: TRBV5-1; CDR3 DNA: TGCGCCAGCAGCTTGAGGGACGGGAACACTGAAGCTTTCTTT; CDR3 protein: CASSLRDGNTEAFF
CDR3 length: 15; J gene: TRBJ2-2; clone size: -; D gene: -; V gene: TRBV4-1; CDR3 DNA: TGCGCCAGCAGCCGACGGGTGGGTCTTGGCGGGGAGCTGTTTTTT; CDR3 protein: CASSRRVGLGGELFF
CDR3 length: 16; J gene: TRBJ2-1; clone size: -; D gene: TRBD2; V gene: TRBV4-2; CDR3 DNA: TGTGCCAGCAGCCAGGCATGGACTAGCGGCTTCAATGAGCAGTTCTTC; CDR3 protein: CASSQAWTSGFNEQFF
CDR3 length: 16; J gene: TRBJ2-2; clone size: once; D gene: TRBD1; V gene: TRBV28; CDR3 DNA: TGTGCCAGCAGTAAGGACAGGGAGGTAGGGGCCGGGGAGCTGTTTTTT; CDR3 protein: CASSKDREVGAGELFF
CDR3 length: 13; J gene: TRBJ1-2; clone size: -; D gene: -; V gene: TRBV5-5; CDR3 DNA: TGTGCCAGCAGCTTCATGGGAAACTATGGCTACACCTTC; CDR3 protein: CASSFMGNYGYTF
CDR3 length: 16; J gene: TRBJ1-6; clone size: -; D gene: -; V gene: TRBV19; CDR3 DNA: TGTGCCAGTAGTATCGACAGAGGTCGTCATAATTCACCCCTCCACTTT; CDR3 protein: CASSIDRGRHNSPLHF
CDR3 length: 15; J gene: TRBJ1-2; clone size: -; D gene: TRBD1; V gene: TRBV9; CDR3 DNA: TGTGCCAGCAGCGCCCACAGGGGGCGAAGCTATGGCTACACCTTC; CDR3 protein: CASSAHRGRSYGYTF